The T cell receptor beta chain described here comes from a study of blood T cells in healthy people across ages (dated by TCRdb to between 2015 and 2016). Notes on the research overall: Template switching captured roughly one uniquely barcoded TCR beta cDNA molecule per two T cells in model experiments. Age-related changes in TCR beta repertoire diversity were measured in the study by deep sequencing normalized with unique cDNA molecular identifiers. Donors were grouped into four age groups: young (average approximately 15 years), middle-aged (39), aged (62) and long-lived (approximately 82). Using the same blood draw, the study looked at two additional independent replicas of 1 million unique cDNA reads for two donors, one aged 18 to 29 and the other aged 80 or older.

Donors were 35 to 40 systemically healthy Caucasian individuals from Russia aged roughly 6 to 95 years. Ten milliliters of peripheral blood were drawn from each donor into EDTA-treated Vacutainer tubes. PBMCs were isolated by Ficoll-Paque density-gradient centrifugation, with at least 6 million obtained per sample. Trizol reagent was used to extract total RNA from the PBMCs, yielding at least 6 micrograms per sample. Naive CD45RAhigh/CD27high T cell percentages were measured by flow cytometry on a PBMC aliquot from every donor. Study-wide findings and limitations: The percentage of naive T cells measured by flow cytometry correlated strongly with observed TCR beta diversity. As age increased, observed TCR beta diversity per million T cells dropped in a roughly linear way, and a significant reduction was already evident by age 40. Total diversity estimates from one million sequenced T cells were considered lower bounds and underestimates. Because donor CMV infection status was unknown, age-related changes in expanded clonotypes were potentially confounded. Compared with the aged group, the long-lived group had more naive CD4+ T cells, fewer expanded clones and increased TCR diversity, suggesting age selection. Bulk unsorted PBMC profiling prevented conclusive comparison of naive and antigen-experienced compartments.

The receptor library was made with 5' RACE. The sample was run on an Illumina HiSeq 2500. A second 7 to 11 cycle PCR used a sample-barcoded 5' primer and a J-beta primer mix. Each TCR beta cDNA molecule received a unique molecular identifier from a template-switch 5' adaptor carrying 12 random nucleotides. At least 2.5 million CDR3-containing paired-end reads were obtained from each sample. All of the RNA was converted into first-strand cDNA using the Mint cDNA synthesis kit, with a TRBC-specific oligonucleotide serving as the primer. Following uracil-DNA glycosylase treatment, all cDNA underwent a first 18-cycle PCR with the universal primers M1SS and BC2_uni_R. Processing in the source paper ran as follows. Each sample was normalized by randomly selecting 1 million high-quality reads, each carrying a distinct molecular identifier. Reads with shared molecular identifiers were discarded instead of being binned into consensus sequences. MiTCR, set to a Q25 quality threshold and the strictest error-elimination algorithm, was used for CDR3 identification, clonotype clustering and error correction. A nonparametric unseen species model using Euler transformation provided a lower-bound estimate of total TCR beta diversity. TCRdb reprocessed the public reads (quality trimming at Q25 with fastp, clone calling with MiXCR) and kept in-frame beta chains. Merged by CDR3 protein, the rows form single entries marked with the most common genes and DNA. These V and J calls are TCRdb output, not the study's own analysis. The sample data list 600,000 to 900,000 distinct CDR3 sequences, and 20% to 30% of these were observed just once. The ten largest clones capture about 2.9% of the sample.

Only a few counts were recorded for this clonotype. Its antigen remains unidentified. No base-level quality is on record; no much larger clone is a single base apart. For this chain, trimming is 2 bases at the V end and 3 bases at the J end, and the number of junction bases without a gene match is 17. The CDR3 contains 19 residues, cysteine and phenylalanine counted. Kept here is only the CDR3 DNA, which spans 57 bases and is read in frame from base 1. CDR1 and CDR2 are drawn from the germline V gene: SGHDT, YYEEEE. This sample was shared with a second study, whose subject was T cells of mothers and their children. As that second paper reports: The donors were nine systemically healthy Caucasian individuals, made up of three mothers and their six children. cDNA synthesis used all of the extracted RNA, with around 1.5 ug of RNA in each 15 ul reaction. Sample barcodes and 2-4 random nucleotides were added via the M1S primer in the second PCR. Each mother yielded over 9.5 million TCR beta CDR3 reads and each child roughly 3.1 million reads. TCR recombination output is similarly shaped by thymic selection in related and unrelated pairs, with a minor effect exerted by inherited differences. Normalized repertoire overlap was always found to be slightly, but never significantly, higher in related mother-child pairs than in unrelated mother-child pairs. With a sensitivity of approximately 96 clones per million clonotypes, no persistent microchimeric T cell clones were detected. The study used deep NGS to compare TCR beta repertoires of mothers and children, seeking features distinguishing related mother-child pairs from unrelated individuals. On average, the children were roughly 10 +/- 4 years old, while the mothers were about 38 +/- 4 years old. After adapters were ligated using NEBNext reagents, the libraries underwent 100+100 nt paired-end sequencing on an Illumina HiSeq 2000. To prevent cross-contamination, the mother and child libraries were prepared one month apart and sequenced in separate runs. For each donor, between roughly 450,000 and 2,100,000 distinct TCR beta clonotypes were identified. Naive TCR beta clonotypes were estimated from low-frequency clonotypes matched to each donor's FACS-determined naive share, without sorting.

Recombination joined TRBV5-6 with TRBJ1-1; 9 bases in the junction line up with TRBD1. The sequence derives from a boy between 10 and 17 years old in good health. The sequenced material came from blood. The CDR3 has the sequence CASSLSVTGTGNMYTEAFF. The DNA reads TGTGCCAGCAGCTTAAGCGTAACCGGGACAGGGAATATGTACACTGAAGCTTTCTTT.